Below, one T cell receptor beta chain is given with its context. In the source study's methods: Reference gene primers were amplified, and this amplification served to estimate nucleated cell counts. Clones were read by immunoSEQ multiplex PCR, and TCRdb kept only the in-frame ones, dropping some. V and J calls and clone size are as listed in that table; D and trimming were resolved from the DNA. Of approximately 100,000 clones listed, roughly 81% are singletons. This record comes from a study of blood T cell repertoires in COVID-19. Study background: Sites across the United States, Italy and Spain contributed samples from acute and convalescent COVID-19. In each case, the material was cDNA or gDNA derived from T cells, B-cell-depleted T cells, or PBMCs.

CDR3 size: 15 residues. J lost 4 bases, V lost 1 base, and 7 bases had no gene match. Germline assignment: CDR1 LGHNA and CDR2 YNFKEQ. The TCR was taken from a human donor in a cohort sampled during active COVID-19. The sequencing sample was made of peripheral blood. This sequence joins TRBV4-2 and TRBJ2-7, with 7 bases lining up with TRBD2. The CDR3 nucleotides are TGTGCCAGCAGCCAAGTGACTAGCACAGTGTACGAGCAGTACTTC. Protein: CASSQVTSTVYEQYF.